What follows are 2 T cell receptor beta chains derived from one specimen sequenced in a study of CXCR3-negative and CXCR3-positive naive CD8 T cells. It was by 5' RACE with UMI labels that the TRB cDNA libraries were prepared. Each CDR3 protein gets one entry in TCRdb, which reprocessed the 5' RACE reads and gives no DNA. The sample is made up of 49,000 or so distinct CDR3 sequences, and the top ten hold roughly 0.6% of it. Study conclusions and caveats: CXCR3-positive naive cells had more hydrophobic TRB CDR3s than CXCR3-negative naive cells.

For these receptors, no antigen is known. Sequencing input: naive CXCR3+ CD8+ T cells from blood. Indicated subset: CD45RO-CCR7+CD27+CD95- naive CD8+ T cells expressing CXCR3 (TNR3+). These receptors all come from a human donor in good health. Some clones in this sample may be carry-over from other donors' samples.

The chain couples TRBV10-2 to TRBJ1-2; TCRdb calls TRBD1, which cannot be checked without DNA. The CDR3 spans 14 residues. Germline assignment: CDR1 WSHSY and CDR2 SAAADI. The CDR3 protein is CASRRDRDNYGYTF.

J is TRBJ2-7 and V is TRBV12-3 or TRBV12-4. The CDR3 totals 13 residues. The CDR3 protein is CASSFQLTYEQYF.